The clone carrying this TCR beta chain was recorded a few times. Antigen: not known. This specimen comes from a study of T cells in Graves' hyperthyroidism and ophthalmopathy. Uncontrolled infections, other autoimmune diseases, pregnancy or lactation led to exclusion of patients. Whole-study findings and limits: Model output signaled ophthalmopathy a median around 5.9 months ahead of onset.

From germline, CDR1 is SQVTM and CDR2 ANQGSEA. Trimming left V 3 bases short and J 5 bases short, with 12 bases between. The CDR3 consists of 13 residues. Template material for amplifying TCR beta CDR3 regions consisted of RNA transcripts. HTBI primers drove first-round RT-PCR of the TCR CDR3. Using its own MiXCR run on the multiplex PCR reads, TCRdb lists one record per CDR3 protein. The sample yields roughly 650,000 distinct CDR3 sequences, around 16% seen once. The chain carries TRBV29-1 and TRBJ2-3; D remains ambiguous. The sequenced material came from blood. The TCR comes from a middle-aged woman with Graves' ophthalmopathy. The CDR3 here is CSVEPTAVDTQYF. The CDR3 coding sequence is TGCAGCGTTGAGCCGACGGCGGTAGATACGCAGTATTTT.